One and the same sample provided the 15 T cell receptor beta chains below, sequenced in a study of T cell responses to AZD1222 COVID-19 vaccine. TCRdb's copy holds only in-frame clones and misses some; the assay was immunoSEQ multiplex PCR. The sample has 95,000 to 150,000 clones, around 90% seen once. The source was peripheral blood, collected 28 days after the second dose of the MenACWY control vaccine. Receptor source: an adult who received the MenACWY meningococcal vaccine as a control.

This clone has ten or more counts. CDR3 region: CASSIAGIYQPQHF. In nucleotides, the CDR3 is TGTGCCAGTAGTATAGCGGGCATCTATCAGCCCCAGCATTTT. This sequence joins TRBV19 and TRBJ1-5, with unresolved D. The V gene's germline CDR1 is LNHDA and CDR2 SQIVND (reference sequence). CDR3 length: 14 amino acids. The V and J ends lost 1 base and 5 bases respectively, with 9 bases between them.

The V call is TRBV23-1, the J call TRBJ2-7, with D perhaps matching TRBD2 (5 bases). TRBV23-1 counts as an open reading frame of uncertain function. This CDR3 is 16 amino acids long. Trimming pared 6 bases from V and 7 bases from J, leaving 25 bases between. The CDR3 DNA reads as TGCGCCAGCAGCCAACCCTCCGGGCCGGACGGGGTTGAGCAGTACTTC. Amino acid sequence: CASSQPSGPDGVEQYF.

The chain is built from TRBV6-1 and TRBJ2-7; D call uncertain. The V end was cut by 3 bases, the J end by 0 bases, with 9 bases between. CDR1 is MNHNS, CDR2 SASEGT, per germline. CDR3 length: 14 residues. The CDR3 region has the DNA TGTGCCAGCAGTGATTGGCAGAGCTCCTACGAGCAGTACGTC. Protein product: CASSDWQSSYEQYV.

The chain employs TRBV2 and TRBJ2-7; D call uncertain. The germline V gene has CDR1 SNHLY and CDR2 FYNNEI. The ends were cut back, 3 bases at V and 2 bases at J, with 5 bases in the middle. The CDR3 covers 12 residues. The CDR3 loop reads CASSDQPYEQYF. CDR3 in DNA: TGTGCCAGCAGTGATCAGCCCTACGAGCAGTACTTC.

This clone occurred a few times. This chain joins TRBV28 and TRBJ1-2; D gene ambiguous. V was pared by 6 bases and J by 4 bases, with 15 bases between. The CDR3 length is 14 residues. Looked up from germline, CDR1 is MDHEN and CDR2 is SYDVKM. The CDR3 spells CASSTPSGVYGYTF. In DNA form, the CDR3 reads TGTGCCAGCAGCACCCCCTCAGGAGTCTATGGCTACACCTTC.

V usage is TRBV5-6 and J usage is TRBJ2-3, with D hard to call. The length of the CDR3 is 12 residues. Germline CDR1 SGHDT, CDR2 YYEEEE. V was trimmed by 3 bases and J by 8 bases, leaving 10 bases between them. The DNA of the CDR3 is TGTGCCAGCAGCTCAAGACTTCGTACGCAGTATTTT. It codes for CASSSRLRTQYF.

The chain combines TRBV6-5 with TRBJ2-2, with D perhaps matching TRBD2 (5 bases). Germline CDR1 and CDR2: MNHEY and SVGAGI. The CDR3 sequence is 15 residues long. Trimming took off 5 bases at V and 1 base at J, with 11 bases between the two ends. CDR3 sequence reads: CASSTGLVNTGELFF. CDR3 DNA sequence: TGTGCCAGCAGTACCGGACTGGTGAACACCGGGGAGCTGTTTTTT.

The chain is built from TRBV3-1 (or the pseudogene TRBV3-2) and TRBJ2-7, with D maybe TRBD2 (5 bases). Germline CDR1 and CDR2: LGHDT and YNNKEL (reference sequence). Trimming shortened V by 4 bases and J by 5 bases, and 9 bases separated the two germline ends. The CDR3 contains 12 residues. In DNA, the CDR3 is TGTGCCAGCAGCCGCACGGGGAACGAGCAGTACTTC. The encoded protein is CASSRTGNEQYF.

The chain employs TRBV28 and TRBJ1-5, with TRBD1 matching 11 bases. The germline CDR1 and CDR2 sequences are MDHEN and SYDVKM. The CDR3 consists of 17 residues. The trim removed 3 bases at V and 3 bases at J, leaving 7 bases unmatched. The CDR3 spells CASSLAGTGGFNQPQHF. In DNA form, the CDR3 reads TGTGCCAGCAGTTTGGCAGGGACAGGGGGTTTCAATCAGCCCCAGCATTTT.

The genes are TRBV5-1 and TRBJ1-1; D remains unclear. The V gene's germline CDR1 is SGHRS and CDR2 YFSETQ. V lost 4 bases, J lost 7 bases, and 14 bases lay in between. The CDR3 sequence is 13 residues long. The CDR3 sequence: CASSIGPSLEAFF. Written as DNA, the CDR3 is TGCGCCAGCAGCATTGGTCCCAGCCTTGAAGCTTTCTTT.

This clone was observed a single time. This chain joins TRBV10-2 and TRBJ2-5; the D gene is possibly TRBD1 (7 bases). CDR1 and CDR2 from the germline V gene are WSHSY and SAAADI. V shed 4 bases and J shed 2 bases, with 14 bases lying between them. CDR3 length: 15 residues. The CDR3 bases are TGCGCCAGCAGTGGCAGGGGGGCCCTACAAGAGACCCAGTACTTC. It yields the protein CASSGRGALQETQYF.

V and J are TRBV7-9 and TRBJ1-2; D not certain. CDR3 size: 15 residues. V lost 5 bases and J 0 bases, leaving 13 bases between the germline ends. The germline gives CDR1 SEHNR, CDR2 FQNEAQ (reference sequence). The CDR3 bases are TGTGCCAGCAGCCCCGGTCTTCGGCCTAACTATGGCTACACCTTC. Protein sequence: CASSPGLRPNYGYTF.

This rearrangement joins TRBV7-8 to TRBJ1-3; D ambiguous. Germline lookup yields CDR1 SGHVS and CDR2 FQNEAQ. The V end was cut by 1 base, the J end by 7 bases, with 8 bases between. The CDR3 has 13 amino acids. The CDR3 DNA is TGTGCCAGCAGCTTAGGGCCTGTCAACACCATATATTTT. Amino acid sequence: CASSLGPVNTIYF.

CDR3 sequence: CASSNNDGAYNEQFF. CDR3 DNA: TGTGCCAGTAGTAACAACGACGGGGCCTACAATGAGCAGTTCTTC. The chain carries TRBV19 and TRBJ2-1; a possible D gene is TRBD2 (5 bases). The CDR3 covers 15 residues. Germline CDR1 reads LNHDA; CDR2 reads SQIVND (reference sequence). Trimming took off 4 bases at V and 2 bases at J, with 12 bases between the two ends.

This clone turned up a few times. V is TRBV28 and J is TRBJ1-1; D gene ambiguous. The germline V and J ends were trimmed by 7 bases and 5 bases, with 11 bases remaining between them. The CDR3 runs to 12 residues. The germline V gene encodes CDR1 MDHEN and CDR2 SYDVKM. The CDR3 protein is CASKETNTEAFF. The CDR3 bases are TGTGCCAGCAAGGAGACCAATACTGAAGCTTTCTTT.